The 10 T cell receptor beta chains in this list originate from one sample, sequenced in a study of T cell responses to AZD1222 COVID-19 vaccine. Repertoires were generated with immunoSEQ multiplex PCR, while TCRdb's copy carries only in-frame clones and drops some. The data show about 110,000 clones, about 90% seen once. Sequencing used peripheral blood, obtained 28 days after the second AZD1222 dose. The receptor source for this set is an adult who received the AZD1222 COVID-19 vaccine.

The chain couples TRBV24-1 to TRBJ2-1, with 10 nucleotides matching TRBD2. The CDR3 is 14 amino acids. V gave up 9 bases and J gave up 5 bases; unmatched junction bases: 6. Germline-derived CDR1 and CDR2 are KGHDR and SFDVKD. The CDR3 sequence: CATGLAGENNEQFF. CDR3 DNA: TGTGCCACCGGCCTAGCGGGAGAGAACAATGAGCAGTTCTTC.

V gene TRBV6-2 or TRBV6-3 combines with J gene TRBJ2-1; 13 nucleotides agree with TRBD2. Germline-derived CDR1 and CDR2 are MNHEY and SVGEGT. J gave up 8 bases and V 5 bases, and 9 bases lay outside the gene matches. This CDR3 contains 16 residues. In nucleotides, the CDR3 is TGTGCCAGCAGTCAGCGACTAGCGGGAGGCCCCCATGAGCAGTTCTTC. It codes for CASSQRLAGGPHEQFF.

This clone has a single count. The chain joins TRBV28 to TRBJ2-2; no reliable D call. V lost 1 base and J lost 5, with 14 bases in between. The length of the CDR3 is 16 residues. Germline CDR1 MDHEN, CDR2 SYDVKM. The CDR3 is CASSLSRLGRTGELFF. DNA of the CDR3: TGTGCCAGCAGTTTATCTCGGCTCGGCAGAACCGGGGAGCTGTTTTTT.

The chain links TRBV5-1 to TRBJ2-7; 9 bases are shared with TRBD1. CDR3 length: 15 amino acids. From germline, CDR1 is SGHRS and CDR2 YFSETQ. Unmatched junction bases numbered 10, after V lost 7 bases and J lost 2 bases. The CDR3 sequence is CASSEGTGRTYEQYF. The CDR3 DNA follows: TGCGCCAGCTCGGAGGGGACAGGGCGGACCTACGAGCAGTACTTC.

In this sample, this clone turned up once. This chain uses TRBV5-5 with TRBJ2-7; 11 nucleotides agree with TRBD2. Trimming removed 4 bases from V and 3 bases from J; junction bases left unmatched: 12. Germline V gene data show CDR1 as SGHKS and CDR2 as YYEKEE (reference sequence). The CDR3 has 17 amino acids. CDR3 in amino acids: CASSRSGTSGTNYEQYF. DNA of the CDR3: TGTGCCAGCAGCCGCTCCGGGACTAGCGGAACCAACTACGAGCAGTACTTC.

This clone has only one observation. This chain's CDR3 is CASSLSSSYEQYF. The CDR3 nucleotides read TGTGCCAGCAGCTTATCATCTTCCTACGAGCAGTACTTC. The gene calls are TRBV11-3 and TRBJ2-7, with D unclear. Trimming pared 2 bases from V and 1 base from J, leaving 6 bases between. CDR1 and CDR2 from the germline V gene are SGHNT and YENEEA. The CDR3 is 13 amino acids.

This sequence joins TRBV5-1 and TRBJ2-7, with TRBD2 identical over 9 bases. CDR1 is SGHRS and CDR2 is YFSETQ in the germline V gene. The CDR3 covers 17 residues. J was trimmed by 5 bases and V by 0 bases; bases with no gene match: 12. The CDR3 coding sequence is TGCGCCAGCAGCTTGGGCGGCGGGAGGGCCACCGCGAACGAGCAGTACTTC. It codes for CASSLGGGRATANEQYF.

The chain is built from TRBV19 and TRBJ1-3, with 12 bases lining up with TRBD1. CDR3 length: 18 residues. J was trimmed by 0 bases and V by 7 bases; bases with no gene match: 10. Looked up from germline, CDR1 is LNHDA and CDR2 is SQIVND (reference sequence). The chain's CDR3 is CASTPPGQGASSGNTIYF. As DNA, the CDR3 is TGTGCCAGTACTCCTCCGGGACAGGGGGCCAGCTCTGGAAACACCATATATTTT.

This rearrangement joins TRBV6-5 to TRBJ1-6; D is uncertain. Trimming left V 2 bases short and J 8 bases short, with 10 bases between. CDR3 size: 14 residues. Germline V gives CDR1 MNHEY, CDR2 SVGAGI. The CDR3 coding sequence is TGTGCCAGCAGTTACGCGAGGTTTGATTCACCCCTCCACTTT. Translating it yields CASSYARFDSPLHF.

The CDR3 region has the DNA TGCAGCGTTGACAAAGGGGGAGGGAAGCGTGACTATGGCTACACCTTC. Translated: CSVDKGGGKRDYGYTF. This chain uses TRBV29-1 with TRBJ1-2; D might be TRBD1 (6 bases). The CDR3 covers 16 residues. From germline, CDR1 is SQVTM and CDR2 ANQGSEA. V was clipped by 3 bases and J by 3 bases, with 20 bases between them.